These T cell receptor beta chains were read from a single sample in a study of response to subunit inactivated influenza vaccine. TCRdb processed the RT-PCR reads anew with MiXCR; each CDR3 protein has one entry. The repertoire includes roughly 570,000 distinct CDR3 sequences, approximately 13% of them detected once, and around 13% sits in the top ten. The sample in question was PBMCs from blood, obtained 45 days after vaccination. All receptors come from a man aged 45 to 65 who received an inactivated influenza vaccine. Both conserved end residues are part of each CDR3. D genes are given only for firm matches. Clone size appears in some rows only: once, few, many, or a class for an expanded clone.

TGTGCCAGCAGTAACACCGGACCGGGTGGGATCAAAAACATTCAGTACTTC | CASSNTGPGGIKNIQYF | few | TRBV6-5 | . | 17 | TRBJ2-4
TGCGCCAGCAGTGAGTCACTGTTCTACGAGCAGTACTTC | CASSESLFYEQYF | few | TRBV10-2 | . | 13 | TRBJ2-7
TGTGCCAGCAGTTTAGCCAGATACTCTGGAAACACCATATATTTT | CASSLARYSGNTIYF | few | TRBV12-3/TRBV12-4 | . | 15 | TRBJ1-3
TGTGCCAGCAGCCAAGACCTTGGGAGCGGGGGCCACGGGGGAAACATTCAGTACTTC | CASSQDLGSGGHGGNIQYF | few | TRBV3-1 | TRBD2 | 19 | TRBJ2-4
TGTGCCAGCAGTTGGCCGGGACTAGCGGGAGAGGGGACTAGCACAGATACGCAGTATTTT | CASSWPGLAGEGTSTDTQYF | . | TRBV11-1 | TRBD2 | 20 | TRBJ2-3
TGCGCCAGCAGCCAAGAACCGGGGGCAGATACGCAGTATTTT | CASSQEPGADTQYF | . | TRBV4-3 | . | 14 | TRBJ2-3
TGCAGTGCTCCTTTCAGCCTAGCGGGGACCTACGAGCAGTACTTC | CSAPFSLAGTYEQYF | . | TRBV20-1 | TRBD2 | 15 | TRBJ2-7
TGTGCCAGCACTCCCTACGGCTCCTACGAGCAGTACTTC | CASTPYGSYEQYF | few | TRBV7-2 | . | 13 | TRBJ2-7
TGTGCCAGCAGCTTATTCGGGGAGGGCTTCAATGAGCAGTTCTTC | CASSLFGEGFNEQFF | . | TRBV11-2 | TRBD2 | 15 | TRBJ2-1
TGTGCCAGCAGCTTAGTAGTTGGGAGTGGCGAGCAGTACTTC | CASSLVVGSGEQYF | few | TRBV7-2 | . | 14 | TRBJ2-7
TGTGCCAGCAGCGTAGAGTCGGGAGGGCCTCATGAGCAGTTCTTC | CASSVESGGPHEQFF | few | TRBV9 | TRBD2 | 15 | TRBJ2-1
TGCAGTGCTAGTCAGGGATTGAACACTGAAGCTTTCTTT | CSASQGLNTEAFF | . | TRBV20-1 | . | 13 | TRBJ1-1
TGTGCCAGCAGCTTAAGGGACTCCGAAGAGACCCAGTACTTC | CASSLRDSEETQYF | many | TRBV7-9 | . | 14 | TRBJ2-5